This TCR beta chain was captured in a study of T cell changes during pregnancy in multiple sclerosis (dated by TCRdb to between 2018 and 2021). Concerning the study at large: The study examined how the T cell repertoire changed over the course of pregnancy in women with multiple sclerosis.

Concerning this clone itself: Its antigen remains undetermined. No base qualities exist here, and no much larger clone lies one base off it.

V is pruned by 5 bases and J by 1 base, leaving 6 bases of the junction without a gene match. CDR1 and CDR2 (MGHRA, YSYEKL) derive from the germline V gene. Measured from the cysteine to the phenylalanine, the CDR3 is 15 residues long. Left in the record is the CDR3 DNA by itself, 45 bases read in frame from the first base. Libraries were built with the immunoSEQ multiplex PCR assay. TCRdb's version of the immuneACCESS table is confined to in-frame rearrangements and falls short of the full clone set. An unresolved V gene accounts for under half of the shortfall where checked; the remainder is of unknown origin. This sample gives about 92,000 clones in total; 85% to 95% of them show up just once. Jointly, the top ten make up roughly 3% of the sample.

The source material was peripheral blood, sampled in the first trimester of pregnancy. This sequence was found in a female donor with multiple sclerosis, enrolled in a pregnancy study. The V and J genes are TRBV4-1 and TRBJ1-1; the junction holds 8 bases that match TRBD1. The CDR3: CASSLSGGSNTEAFF. The DNA is as follows: TGCGCCAGCAGCTTGTCAGGGGGCTCGAACACTGAAGCTTTCTTT.